One sample yielded the 8 T cell receptor beta chains listed below, sequenced in a study of T cells after yellow fever vaccination. TCRdb called the 5' RACE reads again in MiXCR, with one record for every CDR3 protein. The table lists 120,000 or so distinct CDR3 sequences, 13% to 15% of them singletons, with approximately 43% in the top ten. Source: CD8+ T cells sorted from PBMCs, taken 5 days after the yellow fever booster vaccination. The receptors stem from a man between 18 and 35 years old who received the YFV17D yellow fever vaccine.

In this sample, this clonotype turned up a few times. V gene TRBV20-1 combines with J gene TRBJ2-5; a possible D gene is TRBD2 (6 bases). V was cut by 5 bases and J by 0 bases, with 22 bases left in between. The CDR3 contains 17 residues. Germline CDR1 DFQATT, CDR2 SNEGSKA (reference sequence). CDR3 residues: CSAPLETSGWYQETQYF. The CDR3 bases are TGCAGTGCTCCCCTGGAAACCAGCGGGTGGTACCAAGAGACCCAGTACTTC.

The sample holds a few counts of this clonotype. The chain combines TRBV3-1 with TRBJ1-1; D may be TRBD1 (5 bases). The CDR3 totals 17 residues. CDR1 LGHDT and CDR2 YNNKEL come from the germline V gene (reference sequence). Trimming stripped 4 bases from V and 4 bases from J, with 22 bases between. CDR3 in DNA: TGTGCCAGCAGCCTCAGGGCCCGGAGGGCGGGGGGCACTGAAGCTTTCTTT. It yields the protein CASSLRARRAGGTEAFF.

This clonotype was recorded a few times. V usage is TRBV13 and J usage is TRBJ2-5; the D is unclear. CDR1 PRHDT and CDR2 FYEKMQ come from the germline V gene (reference sequence). The CDR3 spans 11 residues. Trimming removed 6 bases from V and 3 bases from J, with 5 bases in between. CDR3 sequence (DNA): TGTGCCAGCAGGGGGAAAGAGACCCAGTACTTC. This sequence encodes CASRGKETQYF.

The sample holds a few counts of this clonotype. The chain employs TRBV6-2 or TRBV6-3 and TRBJ1-5; D remains ambiguous. Per germline, CDR1 MNHEY and CDR2 SVGEGT. Trimming shortened V by 6 bases and J by 3 bases, and 9 bases separated the two germline ends. The length of the CDR3 is 13 residues. This CDR3 reads CASSYWANQPQHF. The CDR3 nucleotides read TGTGCCAGCAGCTATTGGGCCAATCAGCCCCAGCATTTT.

This clonotype was seen only once. The J gene is TRBJ2-5, the V gene TRBV12-3 or TRBV12-4, with a tentative D call TRBD2 (6 bases). The CDR3 consists of 11 residues. V lost 5 bases and J 11 bases, leaving 12 bases between the germline ends. CDR3: CASSGSGTQYF. The CDR3 bases are TGTGCCAGCAGTGGTAGCGGTACTCAGTACTTC.

V is TRBV15 and J is TRBJ2-1; D uncertain. V was trimmed by 0 bases and J by 8 bases, leaving 17 bases between them. Germline CDR1 and CDR2: LNHNV and YYDKDF (reference sequence). The CDR3 is 16 amino acids. The CDR3 reads CATSRDGPLERHEQFF. As DNA, the CDR3 is TGTGCCACCAGCAGAGATGGGCCTCTGGAGCGTCATGAGCAGTTCTTC.

This chain connects TRBV4-3 to TRBJ2-7; either TRBD1 or TRBD2 may supply D (6 bases each). The length of the CDR3 is 15 residues. Germline V lookup: CDR1 LGHNA, CDR2 YSLEER. Trimming pared 0 bases from V and 3 bases from J, leaving 12 bases between. CDR3 protein: CASSQDWRGDYEQYV. In DNA, the CDR3 is TGCGCCAGCAGCCAAGACTGGAGGGGGGACTACGAGCAGTACGTC.

This clonotype appeared many times. The chain couples TRBV6-4 to TRBJ2-3, with TRBD2 matching over 7 bases. J gave up 2 bases and V 7 bases, and 6 bases lay outside the gene matches. The CDR3 runs to 14 residues. Germline values: CDR1 MRHNA, CDR2 SNTAGT. The chain's CDR3 is CASKRGEHTDTQYF. The CDR3 coding sequence is TGTGCCAGCAAACGGGGGGAACACACAGATACGCAGTATTTT.